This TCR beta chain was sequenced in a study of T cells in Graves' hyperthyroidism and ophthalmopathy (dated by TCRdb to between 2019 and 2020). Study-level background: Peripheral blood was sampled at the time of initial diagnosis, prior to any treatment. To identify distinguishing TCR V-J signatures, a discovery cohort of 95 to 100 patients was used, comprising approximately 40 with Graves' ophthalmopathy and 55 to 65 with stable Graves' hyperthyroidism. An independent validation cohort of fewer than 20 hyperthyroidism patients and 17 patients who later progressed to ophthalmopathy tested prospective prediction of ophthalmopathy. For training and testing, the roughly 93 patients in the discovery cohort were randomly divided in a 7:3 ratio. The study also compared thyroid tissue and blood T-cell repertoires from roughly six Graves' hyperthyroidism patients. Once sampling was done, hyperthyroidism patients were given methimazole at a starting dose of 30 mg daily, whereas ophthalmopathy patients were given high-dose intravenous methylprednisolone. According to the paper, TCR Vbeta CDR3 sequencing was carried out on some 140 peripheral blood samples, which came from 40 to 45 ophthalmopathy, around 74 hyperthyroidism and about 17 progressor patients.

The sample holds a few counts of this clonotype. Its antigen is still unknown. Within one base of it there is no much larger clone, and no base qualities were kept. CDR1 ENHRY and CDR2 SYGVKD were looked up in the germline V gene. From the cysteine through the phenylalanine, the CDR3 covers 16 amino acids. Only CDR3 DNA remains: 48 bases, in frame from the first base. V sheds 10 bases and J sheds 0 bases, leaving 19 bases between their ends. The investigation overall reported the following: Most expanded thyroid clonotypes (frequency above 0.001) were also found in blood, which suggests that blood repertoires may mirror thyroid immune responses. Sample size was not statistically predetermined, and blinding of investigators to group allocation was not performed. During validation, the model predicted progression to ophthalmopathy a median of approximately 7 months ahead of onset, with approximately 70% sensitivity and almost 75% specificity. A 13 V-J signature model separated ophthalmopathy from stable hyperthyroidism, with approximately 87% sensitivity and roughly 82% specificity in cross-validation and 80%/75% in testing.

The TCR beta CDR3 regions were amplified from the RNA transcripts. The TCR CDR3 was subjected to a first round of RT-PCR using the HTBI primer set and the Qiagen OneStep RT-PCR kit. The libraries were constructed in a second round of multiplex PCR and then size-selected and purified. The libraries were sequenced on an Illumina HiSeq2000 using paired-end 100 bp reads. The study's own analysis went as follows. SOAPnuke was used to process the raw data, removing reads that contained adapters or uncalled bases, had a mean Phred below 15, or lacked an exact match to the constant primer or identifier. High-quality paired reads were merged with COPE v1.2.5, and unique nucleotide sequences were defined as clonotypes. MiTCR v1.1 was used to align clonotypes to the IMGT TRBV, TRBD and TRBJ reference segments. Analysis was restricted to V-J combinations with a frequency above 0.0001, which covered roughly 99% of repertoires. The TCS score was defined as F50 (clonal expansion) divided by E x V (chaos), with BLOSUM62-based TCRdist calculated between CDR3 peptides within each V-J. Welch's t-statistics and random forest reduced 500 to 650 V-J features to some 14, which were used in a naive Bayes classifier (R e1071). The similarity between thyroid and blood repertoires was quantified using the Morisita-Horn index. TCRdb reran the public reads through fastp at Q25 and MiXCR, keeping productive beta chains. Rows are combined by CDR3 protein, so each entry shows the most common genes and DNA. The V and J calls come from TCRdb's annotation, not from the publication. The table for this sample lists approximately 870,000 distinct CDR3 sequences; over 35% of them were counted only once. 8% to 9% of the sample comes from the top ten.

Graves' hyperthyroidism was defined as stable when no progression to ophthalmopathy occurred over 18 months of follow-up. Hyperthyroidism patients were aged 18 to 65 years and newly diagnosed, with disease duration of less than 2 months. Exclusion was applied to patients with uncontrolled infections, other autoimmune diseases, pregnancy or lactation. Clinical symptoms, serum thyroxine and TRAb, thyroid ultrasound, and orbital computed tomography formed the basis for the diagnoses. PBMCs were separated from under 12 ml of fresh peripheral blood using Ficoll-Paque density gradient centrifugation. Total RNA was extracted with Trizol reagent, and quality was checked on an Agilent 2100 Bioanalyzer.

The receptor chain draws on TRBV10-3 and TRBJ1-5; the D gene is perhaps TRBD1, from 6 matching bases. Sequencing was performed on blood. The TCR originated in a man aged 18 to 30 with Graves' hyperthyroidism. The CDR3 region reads CASSEQGFYSNQPQHF. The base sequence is TGTGCCAGCAGCGAACAGGGATTTTATAGCAATCAGCCCCAGCATTTT.